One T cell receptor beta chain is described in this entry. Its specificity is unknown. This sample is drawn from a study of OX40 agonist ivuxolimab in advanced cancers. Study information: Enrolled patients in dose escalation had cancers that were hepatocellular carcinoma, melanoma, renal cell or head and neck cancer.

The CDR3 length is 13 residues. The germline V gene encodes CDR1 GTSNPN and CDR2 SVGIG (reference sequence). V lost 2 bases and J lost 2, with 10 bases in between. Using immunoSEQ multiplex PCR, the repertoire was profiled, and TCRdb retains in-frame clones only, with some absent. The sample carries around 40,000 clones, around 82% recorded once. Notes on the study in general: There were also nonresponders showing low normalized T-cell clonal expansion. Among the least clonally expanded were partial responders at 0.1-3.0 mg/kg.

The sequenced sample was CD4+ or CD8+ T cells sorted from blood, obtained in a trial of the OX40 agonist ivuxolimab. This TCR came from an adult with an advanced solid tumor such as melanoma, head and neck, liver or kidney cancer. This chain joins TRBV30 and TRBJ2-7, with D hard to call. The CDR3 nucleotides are TGTGCCTGGAGTTCAACAGTGACCTACGAGCAGTACTTC. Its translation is CAWSSTVTYEQYF.